The rows below give T cell receptor beta chains drawn from one sample of a study of T cells in Graves' hyperthyroidism and ophthalmopathy. Each CDR3 protein gets one entry after TCRdb re-called the multiplex PCR reads with MiXCR. This sample has about 590,000 distinct CDR3 sequences, with 15% to 18% found just once. Sample: blood. These receptors originate from a woman in her 30s with Graves' hyperthyroidism. Both conserved end residues are part of each CDR3. D genes are given only for firm matches. Clone size is not always given. Where it is, it says once, few, many or a class for expanded clones.

TRBD2 TRBJ2-5 few TRBV7-2 TGTGCCAGCAGCTTACTAGCGGGAGAGGGGTACTTC CASSLLAGEGYF
- TRBJ2-5 many TRBV30 TGTGCCTGGAGTGTACGAAGGTCTAAAGAGACCCAGTACTTC CAWSVRRSKETQYF
- TRBJ2-3 - TRBV19 TGTGCCAGTAGTATCGGGACCCCCGCTGGAGATACGCAGTATTTT CASSIGTPAGDTQYF
- TRBJ1-1 many TRBV2 TGTGCCAGCAGTGAACCCACTGAAGCTTTCTTT CASSEPTEAFF
- TRBJ2-2 many TRBV7-2 TGTGCCAGCAGCTTAGTGGTTGACACCGGGGAGCTGTTTTTT CASSLVVDTGELFF
- TRBJ2-7 many TRBV28 TGTGCCAGCAGTCCTCTTCAAGTTCGGGTGTACGAGCAGTACTTC CASSPLQVRVYEQYF
TRBD1 TRBJ1-3 few TRBV7-2 TGTGCCAGCACCCAGGCACAGGGGCGAAACACCATATATTTT CASTQAQGRNTIYF
- TRBJ1-6 - TRBV15 TGTGCCACCAGCAGAGATTTGCAAAATTCACCCCTCCACTTT CATSRDLQNSPLHF
TRBD2 TRBJ2-1 - TRBV4-1 TGCGCCAGCAGCCAAGAGGATTCGGCTAGCGGTGGCATGTACAATGAGCAGTTCTTC CASSQEDSASGGMYNEQFF
- TRBJ2-5 few TRBV7-2 TGTGCCAGCAGCAGAGCTAGCATTCAAGAGACCCAGTACTTC CASSRASIQETQYF